These 32 T cell receptor beta chains came from one sample sequenced in a study of blood T cell repertoires in COVID-19. The data were produced by immunoSEQ multiplex PCR, yet TCRdb's version contains in-frame clones alone and is incomplete. This table holds under 200,000 clones, more than 75% found once. Sequenced material: peripheral blood. The receptors were sampled from a man aged 35-49 years with active or convalescent COVID-19.

This CDR3 is CASSRQGKSHEQYF. The CDR3 DNA reads TGTGCCAGCAGTCGACAGGGGAAGTCCCACGAGCAGTACTTC. V gene TRBV6-5 combines with J gene TRBJ2-7; 8 nucleotides align to TRBD1. CDR1 is MNHEY and CDR2 is SVGAGI in the germline V gene. This CDR3 region has 14 residues. V gave up 5 bases and J gave up 5 bases; unmatched junction bases: 8.

In DNA, the CDR3 is TGTGCCAGCAGCCCCCCCGGGACCTACGAGCAGTACTTC. It is translated as CASSPPGTYEQYF. The chain couples TRBV3-1 (or the pseudogene TRBV3-2) to TRBJ2-7; possibly TRBD2 for D (5 bases). There are 13 residues in the CDR3. Germline V lookup: CDR1 LGHDT, CDR2 YNNKEL (reference sequence). V was cut by 4 bases and J by 2 bases, with 9 bases left in between.

The chain links TRBV10-3 to TRBJ1-1; D unresolved. V was trimmed by 0 bases and J by 1 base, leaving 6 bases between them. This CDR3 spans 14 amino acids. The germline V gene encodes CDR1 ENHRY and CDR2 SYGVKD. The CDR3 nucleotides are TGTGCCATCAGTGAGTCGTGGCAGAACACTGAAGCTTTCTTT. Protein: CAISESWQNTEAFF.

J is TRBJ2-3 and V is TRBV5-5; the match to TRBD2 covers 9 bases. Germline V lookup: CDR1 SGHKS, CDR2 YYEKEE (reference sequence). J gave up 4 bases and V 2 bases, and 17 bases lay outside the gene matches. The CDR3 runs 19 residues. CDR3 DNA sequence: TGTGCCAGCAGCTTTGGTGTCGGCGGGGGGGCAAAGAGGTCAGATACGCAGTATTTT. Translating gives CASSFGVGGGAKRSDTQYF.

In DNA, the CDR3 is TGTGCCAGCAGTTACAGTCAGGGGGCGAGAGATACGCAGTATTTT. Translated: CASSYSQGARDTQYF. This chain joins TRBV6-5 and TRBJ2-3; 8 nucleotides agree with TRBD1. Per the germline V gene, CDR1 is MNHEY and CDR2 is SVGAGI. J lost 5 bases, V lost 2 bases, and 6 bases had no gene match. The CDR3 consists of 15 residues.

The chain is built from TRBV11-2 and TRBJ2-3; a weak D match, TRBD1 (6 bases). The V end lost 5 bases, the J end lost 11 bases, and 23 bases lay between the germline ends. Per germline, CDR1 SGHAT and CDR2 FQNNGV. The CDR3 runs to 15 residues. The CDR3 sequence is CASSQRPEQSRGQYF. The DNA of the CDR3 is TGTGCCAGCAGCCAAAGACCGGAGCAGAGCAGGGGGCAGTATTTT.

The CDR3 protein is CASSSLGQGRTEAFF. The CDR3, as DNA: TGTGCCAGCAGTTCGCTGGGACAGGGCCGGACTGAAGCTTTCTTT. The rearrangement links TRBV28 to TRBJ1-1, with 9 bases identical to TRBD1. V was clipped by 4 bases and J by 5 bases; unmatched bases: 8. Germline V gene lookup returns CDR1 MDHEN and CDR2 SYDVKM. The CDR3 extends over 15 amino acids.

The chain carries TRBV3-1 (or the pseudogene TRBV3-2) and TRBJ2-5, with D possibly being TRBD1 (6 bases). V lost 6 bases and J lost 2, with 13 bases in between. This CDR3 spans 14 amino acids. From germline, CDR1 is LGHDT and CDR2 YNNKEL (reference sequence). The CDR3: CASRYGQIQETQYF. The DNA of the CDR3 is TGTGCCAGCAGGTACGGACAGATTCAAGAGACCCAGTACTTC.

The chain carries TRBV7-8 and TRBJ2-5, with D maybe TRBD2 (6 bases). The CDR3 extends over 15 amino acids. Germline V gives CDR1 SGHVS, CDR2 FQNEAQ. V was trimmed by 5 bases and J by 4 bases, leaving 17 bases between them. CDR3 in amino acids: CASSNRGLPGETQYF. CDR3 DNA sequence: TGTGCCAGCAGCAACCGGGGGTTACCAGGAGAGACCCAGTACTTC.

The chain employs TRBV9 and TRBJ2-7; 8 bases fit TRBD2. The CDR3 spans 15 residues. Germline loops: CDR1 SGDLS, CDR2 YYNGEE. V lost 4 bases to trimming and J lost 2 bases; unmatched junction nucleotides: 8. CDR3 region: CASSKAGAGTYEQYF. The CDR3 bases are TGTGCCAGCAGCAAAGCGGGGGCCGGGACCTACGAGCAGTACTTC.

This chain connects TRBV3-1 (or the pseudogene TRBV3-2) to TRBJ2-7; no clear D. This CDR3 has 12 amino acids. With 4 bases removed from V and 0 bases from J, the gap between germline ends came to 4 bases. Per the germline V gene, CDR1 is LGHDT and CDR2 is YNNKEL (reference sequence). DNA of the CDR3: TGTGCCAGCAGCCGGAGCTCCTACGAGCAGTACTTC. Residues: CASSRSSYEQYF.

The rearrangement joins TRBV19 to TRBJ2-3, with D perhaps TRBD2 (6 bases). This CDR3 has 15 amino acids. Germline loops: CDR1 LNHDA, CDR2 SQIVND (reference sequence). V lost 3 bases to trimming and J lost 1 base, with 11 bases between them. The CDR3 reads CASSMGPSGTDTQYF. Written as DNA, the CDR3 is TGTGCCAGTAGTATGGGGCCTAGCGGCACAGATACGCAGTATTTT.

The J gene is TRBJ2-1, the V gene TRBV10-3; 7 bases are a match to TRBD1. Germline values: CDR1 ENHRY, CDR2 SYGVKD. With V trimmed by 6 bases and J by 4 bases, 6 bases remained unmatched. The CDR3 runs 14 residues. The CDR3 loop is CAISALQGYNEQFF. In nucleotides, the CDR3 is TGTGCCATCAGCGCCCTACAGGGGTACAATGAGCAGTTCTTC.

This rearrangement joins TRBV15 to TRBJ1-4; D is undetermined. CDR3 length: 15 residues. Trimming cost V 1 base and J 5 bases, with 11 bases left between them. The germline V gene has CDR1 LNHNV and CDR2 YYDKDF (reference sequence). The CDR3, as DNA: TGTGCCACCAGCAGAGCCGGAGCGAAGAATGAAAAACTGTTTTTT. Translating it yields CATSRAGAKNEKLFF.

This chain's CDR3 is CATSDGDRQNTGELFF. As DNA, the CDR3 is TGTGCCACCAGTGACGGGGACAGACAGAACACCGGGGAGCTGTTTTTT. The chain employs TRBV24-1 and TRBJ2-2; 7 bases match TRBD1. The CDR3 extends over 16 amino acids. Germline-derived CDR1 and CDR2 are KGHDR and SFDVKD. Trimming took 4 bases from V and 1 from J; bases not matched to a gene: 5.

This clone was detected once. V usage is TRBV5-6 and J usage is TRBJ2-7; tentative D call: TRBD2 (6 bases). Germline CDR1 SGHDT, CDR2 YYEEEE. Trimming left V 7 bases short and J 2 bases short, with 22 bases between. There are 16 residues in the CDR3. The CDR3 coding sequence is TGTGCCAGCGGTCATCGCCCCTGGGGGGTTCCCTACGAGCAGTACTTC. This encodes CASGHRPWGVPYEQYF.

As concerns this clone: The same CDR3 arises from other DNA sequences in this sample as well. The CDR3 here is CASSLTVNTGELFF. DNA for the CDR3: TGCGCCAGCAGCTTGACAGTAAATACCGGGGAGCTGTTTTTT. The chain uses TRBV5-1 and TRBJ2-2; D not resolved. CDR1 and CDR2 from the germline V gene are SGHRS and YFSETQ. With 1 base removed from V and 5 bases from J, the gap between germline ends came to 9 bases. CDR3 length: 14 amino acids.

J is TRBJ1-3 and V is TRBV12-5; 7 bases fit TRBD1. This CDR3 has 14 residues. V was pared by 5 bases and J by 0 bases, with 1 base of the junction left unmatched. The germline gives CDR1 LGHNT, CDR2 FRNRAP. DNA for the CDR3: TGTGCTAGTGGTACAGGGGTCTCTGGAAACACCATATATTTT. It is translated as CASGTGVSGNTIYF.

This chain joins TRBV7-9 and TRBJ2-1; TRBD2 matches 13 bases. CDR1 and CDR2 from the germline V gene are SEHNR and FQNEAQ (reference sequence). The V and J ends lost 4 bases and 10 bases, in that order; junction bases with no gene match: 10. This CDR3 region has 16 residues. The CDR3 region has the DNA TGTGCCAGCAGCTCTGGACTAGCGGGAGTCCTTGGGGAGCAGTTCTTC. Encoded protein: CASSSGLAGVLGEQFF.

V and J are TRBV6-5 and TRBJ2-6; a weak D match, TRBD1 (6 bases). Germline V CDR1 and CDR2: MNHEY, SVGAGI. The length of the CDR3 is 16 residues. V was trimmed by 2 bases and J by 0 bases, leaving 8 bases between them. The CDR3 DNA follows: TGTGCCAGCAGTTACACAGGGCCCTCTGGGGCCAACGTCCTGACTTTC. Protein product: CASSYTGPSGANVLTF.

The genes are TRBV2 and TRBJ1-5; TRBD1 matches at 10 bases. The ends lost 6 bases at V and 0 bases at J; junction bases unmatched: 2. The germline V gene has CDR1 SNHLY and CDR2 FYNNEI. The CDR3 is 15 amino acids. The CDR3 reads CASRGQGISNQPQHF. CDR3 in DNA: TGTGCCAGCAGGGGACAGGGGATTAGCAATCAGCCCCAGCATTTT. The full variable domain, rest sourced from reference TRBV2 and TRBJ1-5, is EPEVTQTPSHQVTQMGQEVILRCVPISNHLYFYWYRQILGQKVEFLVSFYNNEISEKSEIFDDQFSVERPDGSNFTLKIRSTKLEDSAMYFCASRGQGISNQPQHFGDGTRLSIL.

The chain employs TRBV3-1 (or the pseudogene TRBV3-2) and TRBJ2-7, with 9 bases matching TRBD2. The CDR3 covers 17 residues. V shed 4 bases and J 2 bases; nucleotides not matched to a gene: 12. CDR1 LGHDT and CDR2 YNNKEL come from the germline V gene (reference sequence). This chain's CDR3 is CASSPRQTTSGTYEQYF. The CDR3, as DNA: TGTGCCAGCAGCCCGAGACAAACGACTAGCGGAACCTACGAGCAGTACTTC.

The chain has TRBV5-4 and TRBJ1-4; possibly TRBD1 for D (6 bases). CDR1 and CDR2 (germline): SGHNT, YYREEE (reference sequence). This CDR3 has 13 residues. The ends were cut back, 4 bases at V and 7 bases at J, with 11 bases in the middle. CDR3 nucleotides: TGTGCCAGCAGCGCCGGACAGTCTGAAAAACTGTTTTTT. Encoded protein: CASSAGQSEKLFF.

The chain joins TRBV27 to TRBJ2-7; TRBD1 is a possible D gene (6 bases). The germline gives CDR1 MNHEY, CDR2 SMNVEV (reference sequence). Trimming pared 6 bases from V and 0 bases from J, leaving 21 bases between. This CDR3 has 17 amino acids. CDR3 nucleotides: TGTGCCAGCAGCCTCCAGGGGTACAGGGACGACTCCTACGAGCAGTACTTC. This encodes CASSLQGYRDDSYEQYF.

The CDR3 loop is CASSPSGTGGLVGGYTF. DNA for the CDR3: TGTGCCAGCAGCCCCTCAGGGACAGGGGGCCTAGTGGGCGGCTACACCTTC. J is TRBJ1-2 and V is TRBV7-2; 12 positions match TRBD1. CDR1 and CDR2 (germline): SGHTA, FQGNSA. The ends lost 5 bases at V and 8 bases at J; junction bases unmatched: 15. The length of the CDR3 is 17 residues. The whole variable domain, remainder taken from reference TRBV7-2 and TRBJ1-2, is GAGVSQSPSNKVTEKGKDVELRCDPISGHTALYWYRQSLGQGLEFLIYFQGNSAPDKSGLPSDRFSAERTGGSVSTLTIQRTQQEDSAVYLCASSPSGTGGLVGGYTFGSGTRLTVV.

The V call is TRBV7-9, the J call TRBJ1-6; D may be TRBD1 (6 bases). V was cut by 5 bases and J by 7 bases, with 18 bases left in between. Per the germline V gene, CDR1 is SEHNR and CDR2 is FQNEAQ (reference sequence). The CDR3 runs to 16 residues. Here the CDR3 DNA reads TGTGCCAGCAGCCTGAGACAGGCGATAGGGAATTCACCCCTCCACTTT. Protein: CASSLRQAIGNSPLHF.

The CDR3 is CAWSQPGTGAYEQYF. The CDR3 DNA reads as TGTGCCTGGAGCCAGCCTGGGACAGGGGCCTACGAGCAGTACTTC. This chain links TRBV30 with TRBJ2-7; 10 bases align to TRBD1. V dropped 3 bases and J dropped 2; count of bases not matched to a gene: 7. Germline V gives CDR1 GTSNPN, CDR2 SVGIG (reference sequence). The CDR3 length is 15 residues.

The chain employs TRBV28 and TRBJ1-1; D possibly corresponds to TRBD1 (5 bases). The CDR3 loop spans 14 amino acids. The V end lost 6 bases, the J end lost 4 bases, and 15 bases lay between the germline ends. The germline V gene has CDR1 MDHEN and CDR2 SYDVKM. CDR3 in amino acids: CASSNPEGVTEAFF. The CDR3 coding sequence is TGTGCCAGCAGCAATCCGGAAGGGGTCACTGAAGCTTTCTTT.

This clone has only one observation. This CDR3 is CAISASASGSNTGELFF. The DNA for the CDR3 is TGTGCCATCAGTGCATCCGCTAGCGGGTCTAACACCGGGGAGCTGTTTTTT. The rearrangement links TRBV10-3 to TRBJ2-2, with 8 bases fitting TRBD2. The J segment lost 2 bases and the V segment lost 4 bases, leaving 9 bases of the junction unmatched. Per germline, CDR1 ENHRY and CDR2 SYGVKD. This CDR3 has 17 amino acids.

The V gene is TRBV27, the J gene TRBJ2-7, with D perhaps matching TRBD1 (5 bases). The CDR3 consists of 11 residues. The germline V gene encodes CDR1 MNHEY and CDR2 SMNVEV (reference sequence). Trimming left V 4 bases short and J 7 bases short, with 8 bases between. DNA of the CDR3: TGTGCCAGCAGTTCCCCAGGGGAGCAGTACTTC. Amino acids: CASSSPGEQYF.

The V gene is TRBV11-3, the J gene TRBJ2-5; 9 nucleotides agree with TRBD2. This CDR3 is built from 16 residues. Germline assignment: CDR1 SGHNT and CDR2 YENEEA. J was trimmed by 4 bases and V by 1 base; bases with no gene match: 7. The CDR3 DNA follows: TGTGCCAGCAGCTTAGTTTACGGACTAGCGTCAGAGACCCAGTACTTC. Translating it yields CASSLVYGLASETQYF. The full variable domain, in which reference TRBV11-3 and TRBJ2-5 provide the parts outside the CDR3, is EAGVVQSPRYKIIEKKQPVAFWCNPISGHNTLYWYLQNLGQGPELLIRYENEEAVDDSQLPKDRFSAERLKGVDSTLKIQPAELGDSAVYLCASSLVYGLASETQYFGPGTRLLVL.

The chain has TRBV6-5 and TRBJ2-5; D is perhaps TRBD1 (7 bases). Germline assignment: CDR1 MNHEY and CDR2 SVGAGI. The CDR3 length is 14 residues. V was cut by 8 bases and J by 0 bases, with 13 bases left in between. The CDR3: CASAAGGNQETQYF. The CDR3 DNA sequence: TGTGCCAGCGCGGCAGGGGGGAACCAAGAGACCCAGTACTTC.